A single sample is the source of the 11 T cell receptor beta chains below, sequenced in a study of cytomegalovirus exposure and HLA in healthy donors. The study ran its PCR with 60 Vbeta and 13 Jbeta primers. Assay used: immunoSEQ multiplex PCR; TCRdb lists only in-frame clones, some missing. The sample has more than 95,000 clones, roughly 85% seen once; the top ten hold roughly 3.5%. The sample consisted of PBMCs. The source is a woman between 40 and 50 years old in good health and CMV-seropositive.

The chain recombines TRBV10-2 with TRBJ1-5; 7 nucleotides align to TRBD1. Trimming removed 8 bases from V and 2 bases from J; junction bases left unmatched: 6. CDR1 and CDR2 from the germline V gene are WSHSY and SAAADI. The CDR3 length is 14 residues. In DNA form, the CDR3 reads TGCGCCAGCTCGAGGACAGGACGCAATCAGCCCCAGCATTTT. Translating gives CASSRTGRNQPQHF.

This chain's CDR3 is CASSRDTSGRPLNTGELFF. Written as DNA, the CDR3 is TGTGCCAGCAGTCGCGACACTAGCGGGAGGCCCCTTAACACCGGGGAGCTGTTTTTT. The rearrangement links TRBV7-3 to TRBJ2-2, with 12 bases identical to TRBD2. This CDR3 spans 19 amino acids. J lost 2 bases, V lost 6 bases, and 13 bases had no gene match. Germline V gene sequence: CDR1 SGHTA, CDR2 FQGTGA.

This chain connects TRBV5-1 to TRBJ2-7; 10 bases line up with TRBD1. CDR1 and CDR2 from the germline V gene are SGHRS and YFSETQ. This CDR3 has 16 residues. V shed 3 bases and J 4 bases; nucleotides not matched to a gene: 10. The CDR3 DNA sequence: TGCGCCAGCAGCTCAGTTCCCGGGACAGGGGTTTACGAGCAGTACTTC. Translation gives CASSSVPGTGVYEQYF.

This sequence joins TRBV5-1 and TRBJ2-3; 8 positions agree with TRBD2. The length of the CDR3 is 15 residues. The junction had 4 bases not matched to a gene; V was cut back by 3 bases and J by 1 base. Germline lookup yields CDR1 SGHRS and CDR2 YFSETQ. The DNA for the CDR3 is TGCGCCAGCAGCTCAGCGGGAGAAGGCACAGATACGCAGTATTTT. It specifies CASSSAGEGTDTQYF.

The chain couples TRBV28 to TRBJ2-5; TRBD2 agrees at 12 bases. The DNA end is more similar to TRBJ2-7, so the J call may be wrong. The CDR3 totals 16 residues. Germline V lookup: CDR1 MDHEN, CDR2 SYDVKM. CDR3 region: CASIPGWLAGGPEQYF. Written as DNA, the CDR3 is TGTGCCAGCATCCCCGGGTGGCTAGCGGGAGGGCCCGAGCAGTACTTC.

The J gene is TRBJ1-2, the V gene TRBV10-2; D call uncertain. Germline V gives CDR1 WSHSY, CDR2 SAAADI. This CDR3 has 13 residues. V shed 0 bases and J shed 7 bases, with 9 bases lying between them. The CDR3 DNA reads as TGCGCCAGCAGTGAGTCTTGGGAGGCTGGCTACACCTTC. It is translated as CASSESWEAGYTF.

The chain employs TRBV7-3 and TRBJ2-6, with 7 bases identical to TRBD1. The V and J ends lost 4 bases and 1 base, in that order; junction bases with no gene match: 13. CDR1 SGHTA and CDR2 FQGTGA come from the germline V gene. The CDR3 length is 19 residues. CDR3 nucleotides: TGTGCCAGCAGCTCCCGTCCGGGACAGAAAAAATCTGGGGCCAACGTCCTGACTTTC. It codes for CASSSRPGQKKSGANVLTF.

The chain uses TRBV9 and TRBJ2-7, with 9 bases fitting TRBD2. Germline V gives CDR1 SGDLS, CDR2 YYNGEE. After removal of 7 bases from V and 3 bases from J, the junction contained 5 bases not matched to a gene. This CDR3 comprises 13 residues. DNA for the CDR3: TGTGCCAGCTCGCTAGCGGGGAGCTACGAGCAGTACTTC. Protein product: CASSLAGSYEQYF. Full variable domain (outside the CDR3, taken from reference TRBV9 and TRBJ2-7): DSGVTQTPKHLITATGQRVTLRCSPRSGDLSVYWYQQSLDQGLQFLIQYYNGEERAKGNILERFSAQQFPDLHSELNLSSLELGDSALYFCASSLAGSYEQYFGPGTRLTVT.

The chain recombines TRBV4-3 with TRBJ2-1, with 9 bases fitting TRBD1. After removal of 3 bases from V and 0 bases from J, the junction contained 3 bases not matched to a gene. The CDR3 has 16 residues. Germline V gene lookup returns CDR1 LGHNA and CDR2 YSLEER. For the CDR3, the DNA is TGCGCCAGCAGCCAGGACAGGGGAAGCTCCTACAATGAGCAGTTCTTC. As protein: CASSQDRGSSYNEQFF.

Note on this clone: An end of the junction does not agree with germline; a read error may underlie this. The chain joins TRBV7-9 to TRBJ2-7; unclear D gene. The CDR3 runs 12 residues. Germline V gene sequence: CDR1 SEHNR, CDR2 FQNEAQ (reference sequence). The CDR3 spells CSSSFGSYEQYF. The CDR3 DNA sequence: TGTTCCAGCAGCTTCGGCTCCTACGAGCAGTACTTC.

The table lists this clone with a few counts. The chain combines TRBV30 with TRBJ1-6; 7 nucleotides align to TRBD1. This CDR3 is 15 amino acids long. After removal of 0 bases from V and 5 bases from J, the junction contained 4 bases not matched to a gene. Germline lookup yields CDR1 GTSNPN and CDR2 SVGIG (reference sequence). The CDR3 DNA follows: TGTGCCTGGAGTGTGCTCGGGACAGATAATTCACCCCTCCACTTT. This gives the protein CAWSVLGTDNSPLHF. Complete variable domain (other parts from reference TRBV30 and TRBJ1-6): SQTIHQWPATLVQPVGSPLSLECTVEGTSNPNLYWYRQAAGRGLQLLFYSVGIGQISSEVPQNLSASRPQDRQFILSSKKLLLSDSGFYLCAWSVLGTDNSPLHFGNGTRLTVT.